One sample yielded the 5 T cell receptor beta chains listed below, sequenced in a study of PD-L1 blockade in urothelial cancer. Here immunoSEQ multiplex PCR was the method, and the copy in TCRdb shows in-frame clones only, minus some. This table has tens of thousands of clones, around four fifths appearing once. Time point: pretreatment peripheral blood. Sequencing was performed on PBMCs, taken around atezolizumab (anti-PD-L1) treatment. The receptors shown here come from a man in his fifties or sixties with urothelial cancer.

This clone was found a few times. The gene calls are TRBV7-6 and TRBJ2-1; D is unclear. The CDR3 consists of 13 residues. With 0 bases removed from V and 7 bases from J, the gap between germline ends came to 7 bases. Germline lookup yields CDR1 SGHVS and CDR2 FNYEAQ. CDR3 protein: CASSLAERNEQFF. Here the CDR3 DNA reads TGTGCCAGCAGCTTAGCAGAGAGGAATGAGCAGTTCTTC.

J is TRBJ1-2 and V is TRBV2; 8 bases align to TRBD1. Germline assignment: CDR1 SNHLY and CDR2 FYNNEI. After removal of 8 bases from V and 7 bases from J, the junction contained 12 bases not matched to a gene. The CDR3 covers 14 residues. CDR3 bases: TGTGCCAGCTTAGCCCAGGGGGCGGCTGGTGGCTACACCTTC. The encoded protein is CASLAQGAAGGYTF.

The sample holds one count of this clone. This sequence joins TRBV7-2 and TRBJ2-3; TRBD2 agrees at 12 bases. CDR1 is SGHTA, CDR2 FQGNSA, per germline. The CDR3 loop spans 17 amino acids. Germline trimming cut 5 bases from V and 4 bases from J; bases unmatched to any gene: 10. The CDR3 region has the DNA TGTGCCAGCAGCCCGACTAGCGGGGGACGAGCCGCAGATACGCAGTATTTT. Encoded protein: CASSPTSGGRAADTQYF.

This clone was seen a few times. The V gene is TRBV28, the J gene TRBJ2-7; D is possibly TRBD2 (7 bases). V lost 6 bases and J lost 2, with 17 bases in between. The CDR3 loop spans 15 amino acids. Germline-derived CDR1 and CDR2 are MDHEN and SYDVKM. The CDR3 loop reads CASSNVGGPAYEQYF. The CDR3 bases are TGTGCCAGCAGCAACGTGGGGGGGCCCGCCTACGAGCAGTACTTC.

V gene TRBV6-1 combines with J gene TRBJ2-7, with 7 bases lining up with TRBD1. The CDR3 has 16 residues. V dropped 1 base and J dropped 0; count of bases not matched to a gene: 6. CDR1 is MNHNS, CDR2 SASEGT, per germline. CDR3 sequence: CASSEDDRESSYEQYF. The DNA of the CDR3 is TGTGCCAGCAGTGAAGATGACAGGGAAAGCTCCTACGAGCAGTACTTC.